The 20 T cell receptor beta chains listed next were all sequenced from one sample in a study of cytomegalovirus exposure and HLA in healthy donors. The PCR was carried out with 60 Vbeta primers and 13 Jbeta primers. The assay was immunoSEQ multiplex PCR, and TCRdb's table has in-frame clones only and misses some. The sample lists 95,000 to 130,000 clones, about 80% seen once, with 4% to 5.5% in the top ten. Material for sequencing was PBMCs. All receptors derive from a man aged 25-40 years in good health and CMV-seropositive.

Details on this clone: A junction end diverges from the germline sequence, so it may reflect a read error. This chain connects TRBV9 to TRBJ2-6; maybe TRBD1 (5 bases). The CDR3 length is 15 residues. The germline V gene encodes CDR1 SGDLS and CDR2 YYNGEE. Here the CDR3 DNA reads TGTGCCAGCAGCGTACAGTCGTCTGGGGCCAACGGCCTGACTTTC. Translated: CASSVQSSGANGLTF.

Concerning this clone: The same CDR3 can be traced to other DNA sequences in this sample. The chain is built from TRBV7-8 and TRBJ2-7; 7 bases are shared with TRBD1. Looked up from germline, CDR1 is SGHVS and CDR2 is FQNEAQ. This CDR3 spans 14 amino acids. Trimming at V came to 3 bases and at J to 4 bases, leaving 6 bases not matched to a gene. CDR3 protein: CASSLRQGPYEQYF. The CDR3 region has the DNA TGTGCCAGCAGCTTGAGACAGGGTCCATACGAGCAGTACTTC.

The chain carries TRBV11-3 and TRBJ2-5, with 7 bases aligning to TRBD1. The CDR3 has 18 amino acids. V lost 5 bases to trimming and J lost 4 bases; unmatched junction nucleotides: 19. CDR1 and CDR2 (germline): SGHNT, YENEEA. The CDR3 sequence: CASSPNLGMTGFLETQYF. The CDR3 DNA follows: TGTGCCAGCAGCCCCAACCTAGGGATGACAGGGTTTTTAGAGACCCAGTACTTC.

The CDR3 DNA follows: TGTGCCAGCAGTCGGACTAGCGGGAGAGAGACCCAGTACTTC. This sequence encodes CASSRTSGRETQYF. The chain couples TRBV28 to TRBJ2-5, with 13 bases identical to TRBD2. The V and J ends lost 5 bases and 4 bases, in that order; junction bases with no gene match: 1. Per the germline V gene, CDR1 is MDHEN and CDR2 is SYDVKM. CDR3 length: 14 amino acids. The full variable domain, rest sourced from reference TRBV28 and TRBJ2-5, is DVKVTQSSRYLVKRTGEKVFLECVQDMDHENMFWYRQDPGLGLRLIYFSYDVKMKEKGDIPEGYSVSREKKERFSLILESASTNQTSMYLCASSRTSGRETQYFGPGTRLLVL.

The gene calls are TRBV9 and TRBJ2-5; TRBD2 aligns across 15 bases. The germline gives CDR1 SGDLS, CDR2 YYNGEE. Trimming took 5 bases from V and 5 from J; bases not matched to a gene: 10. CDR3 length: 17 amino acids. CDR3 sequence: CASSYGLAGGPSETQYF. In DNA, the CDR3 is TGTGCCAGCAGTTACGGACTAGCGGGGGGGCCGTCGGAGACCCAGTACTTC.

In regard to this clone: Sequence at one end of the junction differs from germline and may be a read error. V is TRBV7-9 and J is TRBJ2-7; 16 bases map to TRBD2. The CDR3 length is 19 residues. Per germline, CDR1 SEHNR and CDR2 FQNEAQ (reference sequence). CDR3 DNA sequence: TGTTCCAGCAGCCCAATACGAGGGACTAGCGGGGGGGCTAGTTACGAGCAGTACTTC. As protein: CSSSPIRGTSGGASYEQYF.

This clone was recorded only once. The J gene is TRBJ2-6, the V gene TRBV28; 11 bases map to TRBD1. The V segment lost 3 bases and the J segment 13 bases; nucleotides outside the gene matches: 8. The CDR3 is 15 residues long. Germline V gene sequence: CDR1 MDHEN, CDR2 SYDVKM. The CDR3, as DNA: TGTGCCAGCAGTTTCAGAGGGACAGGGGGGGTTGTCCTGACTTTC. Protein: CASSFRGTGGVVLTF.

The chain joins TRBV7-9 to TRBJ1-1; D perhaps matches TRBD1 (6 bases). Deletions cut 6 bases from V and 0 bases from J, with 14 bases between. Germline assignment: CDR1 SEHNR and CDR2 FQNEAQ (reference sequence). The CDR3 loop spans 15 amino acids. The CDR3 loop is CASRPRAGVNTEAFF. The CDR3 bases are TGTGCCAGCAGGCCCAGGGCAGGGGTGAACACTGAAGCTTTCTTT.

This clone was counted only a few times. This chain uses TRBV5-6 with TRBJ1-2; TRBD1 matches at 7 bases. Germline assignment: CDR1 SGHDT and CDR2 YYEEEE. The CDR3 sequence is 14 residues long. Trimming at V came to 3 bases and at J to 6 bases, leaving 8 bases not matched to a gene. CDR3 sequence reads: CASSSPQGWNGYTF. The CDR3 DNA follows: TGTGCCAGCAGCTCCCCACAGGGGTGGAATGGCTACACCTTC. The full variable domain, in which reference TRBV5-6 and TRBJ1-2 provide the parts outside the CDR3, is DAGVTQSPTHLIKTRGQQVTLRCSPKSGHDTVSWYQQALGQGPQFIFQYYEEEERQRGNFPDRFSGHQFPNYSSELNVNALLLGDSALYLCASSSPQGWNGYTFGSGTRLTVV.

For this clone: Mismatch with germline at one junction end may stem from a read error. The chain carries TRBV28 and TRBJ2-4; TRBD1 matches at 7 bases. Germline V CDR1 and CDR2: MDHEN, SYDVKM. This CDR3 contains 17 residues. CDR3 loop: CASSLSRGGAAKNSQYF. DNA for the CDR3: TGTGCCAGCAGTTTGTCGCGAGGGGGCGCGGCCAAAAACAGTCAGTACTTC.

In its sample, this clone was seen once. The chain couples TRBV9 to TRBJ2-7; 12 bases match TRBD2. Germline V gene data show CDR1 as SGDLS and CDR2 as YYNGEE. This CDR3 has 14 amino acids. V trimming: 3 bases; J trimming: 3 bases; junction bases outside the gene matches: 1. CDR3 DNA: TGTGCCAGCAGCGCGGGACTAGCGGGCTACGAGCAGTACTTC. The encoded protein is CASSAGLAGYEQYF.

This clone was seen only a few times. This chain uses TRBV2 with TRBJ1-2; D is unresolved. This CDR3 region has 16 residues. The V and J ends lost 8 bases and 3 bases respectively, with 22 bases between them. Germline CDR1 and CDR2: SNHLY and FYNNEI. The CDR3 spells CASQPSPSTVHYGYTF. The DNA for the CDR3 is TGTGCCAGCCAACCGTCGCCGTCCACAGTTCACTATGGCTACACCTTC.

Only one count was recorded for this clone. The rearrangement links TRBV29-1 to TRBJ2-7; 9 bases are shared with TRBD2. Germline lookup yields CDR1 SQVTM and CDR2 ANQGSEA. The CDR3 length is 12 residues. V lost 7 bases, J lost 5 bases, and 6 bases stayed unmatched. CDR3 amino acids: CSASSGVHEQYF. The CDR3 DNA follows: TGCAGCGCCTCTAGCGGGGTACACGAGCAGTACTTC.

The genes are TRBV5-1 and TRBJ2-3; 7 positions agree with TRBD1. The CDR3 consists of 14 residues. Per germline, CDR1 SGHRS and CDR2 YFSETQ. V lost 5 bases and J lost 1; bases outside the gene matches: 4. This chain's CDR3 is CASSNRGGTDTQYF. The CDR3 DNA follows: TGCGCCAGCAGTAACAGGGGAGGCACAGATACGCAGTATTTT. The whole variable domain, remainder taken from reference TRBV5-1 and TRBJ2-3, is KAGVTQTPRYLIKTRGQQVTLSCSPISGHRSVSWYQQTPGQGLQFLFEYFSETQRNKGNFPGRFSGRQFSNSRSEMNVSTLELGDSALYLCASSNRGGTDTQYFGPGTRLTVL.

The chain carries TRBV9 and TRBJ1-2; possibly TRBD1 for D (5 bases). This CDR3 spans 14 amino acids. Per germline, CDR1 SGDLS and CDR2 YYNGEE. V was trimmed by 4 bases and J by 2 bases, leaving 12 bases between them. For the CDR3, the DNA is TGTGCCAGCAGCCGCCAGGGCCTAAACTATGGCTACACCTTC. Its translation: CASSRQGLNYGYTF.

This rearrangement joins TRBV6-6 to TRBJ1-5, with 11 bases that match TRBD1. CDR1 is MNHNY and CDR2 is SVGAGI in the germline V gene (reference sequence). With V trimmed by 5 bases and J by 3 bases, 3 bases remained unmatched. The length of the CDR3 is 15 residues. CDR3 sequence: CASSQGQGDNQPQHF. CDR3 coding DNA: TGTGCCAGCAGTCAGGGACAGGGGGACAATCAGCCCCAGCATTTT.

The chain employs TRBV29-1 and TRBJ2-5, with D possibly matching TRBD1 (5 bases). The CDR3 is made up of 14 amino acids. V shed 7 bases and J shed 3 bases, with 18 bases lying between them. Germline V gene sequence: CDR1 SQVTM, CDR2 ANQGSEA. The CDR3 protein is CSAYNDRAEETQYF. CDR3 sequence (DNA): TGCAGCGCATATAATGACAGAGCAGAAGAGACCCAGTACTTC.

This chain connects TRBV10-3 to TRBJ1-1; 8 positions agree with TRBD1. The CDR3 consists of 13 residues. From germline, CDR1 is ENHRY and CDR2 SYGVKD. V trimming: 2 bases; J trimming: 8 bases; junction bases outside the gene matches: 4. CDR3 region: CAISETRGREAFF. The CDR3 DNA follows: TGTGCCATCAGTGAGACCAGGGGGCGGGAAGCTTTCTTT.

The chain carries TRBV4-2 and TRBJ2-7; TRBD2 might be the D (6 bases). CDR1 is LGHNA, CDR2 YNFKEQ, per germline. The CDR3 is made up of 14 amino acids. V was pared by 1 base and J by 3 bases, with 10 bases between. The CDR3 sequence is CASSQGDFYYEQYF. CDR3 bases: TGTGCCAGCAGCCAAGGGGACTTTTACTACGAGCAGTACTTC.

The rearrangement links TRBV19 to TRBJ2-1; 8 nucleotides align to TRBD2. V shed 4 bases, J shed 5 bases, and the junction held 7 bases outside the gene matches. CDR1 and CDR2 (germline): LNHDA, SQIVND (reference sequence). There are 15 residues in the CDR3. The DNA of the CDR3 is TGTGCCAGTAGTAGTTTTTCGGGAGGGGACAATGAGCAGTTCTTC. It codes for CASSSFSGGDNEQFF.